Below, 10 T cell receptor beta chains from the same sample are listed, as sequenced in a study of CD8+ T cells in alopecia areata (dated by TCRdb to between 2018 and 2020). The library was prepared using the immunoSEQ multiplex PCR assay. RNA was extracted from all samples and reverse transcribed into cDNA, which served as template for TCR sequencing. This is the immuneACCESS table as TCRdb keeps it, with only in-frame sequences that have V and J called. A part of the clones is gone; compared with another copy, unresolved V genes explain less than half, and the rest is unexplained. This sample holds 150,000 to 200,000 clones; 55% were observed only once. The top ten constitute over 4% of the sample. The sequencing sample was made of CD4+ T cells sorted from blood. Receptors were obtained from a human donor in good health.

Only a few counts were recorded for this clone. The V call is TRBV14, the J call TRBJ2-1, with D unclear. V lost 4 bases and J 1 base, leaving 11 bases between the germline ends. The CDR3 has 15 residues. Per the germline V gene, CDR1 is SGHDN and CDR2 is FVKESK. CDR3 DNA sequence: TGTGCCAGCAGCCCCGCCGCGAGGTCCTACAATGAGCAGTTCTTC. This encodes CASSPAARSYNEQFF. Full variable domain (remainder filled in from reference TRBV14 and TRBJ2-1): EAGVTQFPSHSVIEKGQTVTLRCDPISGHDNLYWYRRVMGKEIKFLLHFVKESKQDESGMPNNRFLAERTGGTYSTLKVQPAELEDSGVYFCASSPAARSYNEQFFGPGTRLTVL.

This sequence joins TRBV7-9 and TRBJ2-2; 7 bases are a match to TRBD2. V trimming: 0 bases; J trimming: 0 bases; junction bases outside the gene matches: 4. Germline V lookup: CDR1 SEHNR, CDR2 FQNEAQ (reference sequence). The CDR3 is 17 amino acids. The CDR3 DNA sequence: TGTGCCAGCAGCTTAGCGCTAGCGGCCGCGAACACCGGGGAGCTGTTTTTT. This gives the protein CASSLALAAANTGELFF.

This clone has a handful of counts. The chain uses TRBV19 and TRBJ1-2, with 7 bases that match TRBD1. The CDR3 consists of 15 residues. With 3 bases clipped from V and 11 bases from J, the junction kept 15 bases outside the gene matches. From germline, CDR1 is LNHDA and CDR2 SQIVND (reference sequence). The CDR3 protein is CASSIPGTAYTLYTF. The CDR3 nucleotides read TGTGCCAGTAGTATTCCTGGGACAGCCTATACTCTTTACACCTTC.

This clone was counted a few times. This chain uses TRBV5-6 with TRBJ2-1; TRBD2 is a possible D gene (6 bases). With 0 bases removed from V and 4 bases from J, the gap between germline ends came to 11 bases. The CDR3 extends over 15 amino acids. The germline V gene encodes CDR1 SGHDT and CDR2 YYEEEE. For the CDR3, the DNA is TGTGCCAGCAGCTTGGGGAGGGTGGGTTACAATGAGCAGTTCTTC. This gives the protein CASSLGRVGYNEQFF.

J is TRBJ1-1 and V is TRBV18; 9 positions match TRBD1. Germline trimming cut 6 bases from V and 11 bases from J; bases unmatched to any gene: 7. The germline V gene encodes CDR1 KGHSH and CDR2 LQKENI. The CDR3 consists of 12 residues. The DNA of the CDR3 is TGTGCCAGCTCCTCCGGGACAGGGTTTGCTTTCTTT. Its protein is CASSSGTGFAFF.

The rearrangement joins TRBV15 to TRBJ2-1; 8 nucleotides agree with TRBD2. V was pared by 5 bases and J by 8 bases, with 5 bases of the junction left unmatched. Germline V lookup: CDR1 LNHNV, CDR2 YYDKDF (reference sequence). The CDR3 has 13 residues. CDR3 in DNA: TGTGCCACCAGCGGGACTAGTGGCTATGAGCAGTTCTTC. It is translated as CATSGTSGYEQFF.

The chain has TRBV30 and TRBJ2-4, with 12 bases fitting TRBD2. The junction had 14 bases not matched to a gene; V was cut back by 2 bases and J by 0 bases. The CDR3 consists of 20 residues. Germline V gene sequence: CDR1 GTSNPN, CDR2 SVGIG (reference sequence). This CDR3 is CAWSPPGGLAGLSAKNIQYF. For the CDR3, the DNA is TGTGCCTGGAGTCCCCCGGGTGGACTAGCGGGACTGTCAGCCAAAAACATTCAGTACTTC.

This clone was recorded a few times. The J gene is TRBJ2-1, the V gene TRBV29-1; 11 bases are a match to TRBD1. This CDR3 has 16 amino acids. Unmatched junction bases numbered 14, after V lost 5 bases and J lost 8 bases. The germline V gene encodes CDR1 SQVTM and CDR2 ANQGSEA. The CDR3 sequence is CSVFEGTGGSRDEQFF. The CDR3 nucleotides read TGCAGCGTTTTTGAGGGGACAGGGGGTTCACGAGATGAGCAGTTCTTC.

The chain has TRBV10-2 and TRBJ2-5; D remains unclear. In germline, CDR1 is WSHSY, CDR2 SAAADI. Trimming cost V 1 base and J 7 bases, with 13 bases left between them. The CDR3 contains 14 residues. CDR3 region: CASSEFAGLWTQYF. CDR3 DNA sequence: TGCGCCAGCAGTGAGTTCGCCGGTCTTTGGACCCAGTACTTC.

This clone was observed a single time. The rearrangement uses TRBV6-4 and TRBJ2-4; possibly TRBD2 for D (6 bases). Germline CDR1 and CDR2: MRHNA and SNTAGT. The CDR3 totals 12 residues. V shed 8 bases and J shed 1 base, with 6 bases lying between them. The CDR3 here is CASGGAKNIQYF. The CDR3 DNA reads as TGTGCCAGCGGGGGGGCCAAAAACATTCAGTACTTC.